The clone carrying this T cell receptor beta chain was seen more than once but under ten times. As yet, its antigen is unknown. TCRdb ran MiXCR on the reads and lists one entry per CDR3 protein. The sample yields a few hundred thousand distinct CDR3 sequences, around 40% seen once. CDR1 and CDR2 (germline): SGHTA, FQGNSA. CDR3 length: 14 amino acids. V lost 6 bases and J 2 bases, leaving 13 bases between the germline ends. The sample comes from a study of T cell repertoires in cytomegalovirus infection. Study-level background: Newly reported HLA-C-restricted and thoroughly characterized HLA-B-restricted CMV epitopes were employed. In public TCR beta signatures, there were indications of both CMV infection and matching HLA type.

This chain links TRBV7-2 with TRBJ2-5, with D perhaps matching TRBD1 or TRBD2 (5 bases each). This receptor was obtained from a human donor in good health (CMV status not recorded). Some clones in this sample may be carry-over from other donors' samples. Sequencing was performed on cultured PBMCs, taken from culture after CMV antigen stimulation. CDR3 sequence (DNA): TGTGCCAGCAGGGCCCCGGGACGGCAAGAGACCCAGTACTTC. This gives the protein CASRAPGRQETQYF.